The clone carrying this T cell receptor beta chain was picked up one time. The data originate from a study of blood T cell repertoires in COVID-19. Background on the study: Samples taken during acute and convalescent COVID-19 were collected in the United States, Italy and Spain.

In the original analysis: Using reference gene primer amplification, nucleated cell counts were estimated. The table came from immunoSEQ multiplex PCR; TCRdb's copy has only in-frame clones and leaves some out. Clonal size and the V and J genes are those of that table, whereas D and trimming came from the DNA. Altogether around 42,000 clones are present, under 85% being singletons, with the ten largest covering 12%. The specimen sequenced was peripheral blood. This sequence originates from a human donor in a cohort sampled during active COVID-19.

This CDR3 is CASSSGQLTYEQYF. For the CDR3, the DNA is TGTGCCAGCAGTTCGGGACAGCTTACCTACGAGCAGTACTTC. The rearrangement joins TRBV28 to TRBJ2-7; 7 nucleotides line up with TRBD1. Losses at the gene ends were 4 bases for V and 2 bases for J; bases not matched to a gene: 5. CDR1 MDHEN and CDR2 SYDVKM come from the germline V gene. This CDR3 is 14 amino acids long.